These 7 T cell receptor delta chains originate from one sample sequenced in a study of TRDV2 sequences in healthy donors. TCRdb reanalysed the PCR reads via CATT. The sample consists of about 1,600 delta-chain clones, 16% of them appearing once. The sequenced sample was Vd2+ gamma-delta T cells from blood. These receptors originate from a human donor in good health.

A remark on this clone: With a far larger clone one base away, a read error is the likely cause. The chain joins TRDV2 to TRDJ3; the match to TRDD3 covers 11 bases. The CDR3 is 22 residues long. Germline CDR1 reads GEAIGNYY; CDR2 reads EKD. CDR3 protein: CACDTGFGGYAMGSWDTRQLFF. For the CDR3, the DNA is TGTGCCTGTGACACCGGGTTTGGGGGATACGCGATGGGCTCCTGGGACACCCGACAGTTGTTTTTC.

By sample fraction, this clone is large (0.1 to 1%). This specimen includes other DNA sequences encoding the same CDR3. The rearrangement joins TRDV2 to TRDJ1; 10 bases line up with TRDD3. The CDR3 spans 15 residues. Germline V gene sequence: CDR1 GEAIGNYY, CDR2 EKD. V was clipped by 1 base and J by 2 bases; unmatched bases: 3. The DNA of the CDR3 is TGTGCCTGTGACACAGTACTGGGGGATACCGATAAACTCATCTTT. It encodes CACDTVLGDTDKLIF.

The rearrangement links TRDV2 to TRDJ1, with 7 bases matching TRDD3. J lost 0 bases, V lost 0 bases, and 15 bases had no gene match. CDR3 size: 19 residues. The germline V gene has CDR1 GEAIGNYY and CDR2 EKD. The CDR3 sequence is CACDTALGVSSWDTDKLIF. The CDR3 region has the DNA TGTGCCTGTGACACCGCTCTGGGGGTCTCCTCCTGGGACACCGATAAACTCATCTTT.

This rearrangement joins TRDV2 to TRDJ1; TRDD3 matches at 12 bases. There are 14 residues in the CDR3. J gave up 9 bases and V 0 bases, and 4 bases lay outside the gene matches. Germline V lookup: CDR1 GEAIGNYY, CDR2 EKD. The CDR3 sequence: CACDTMLGDTELIF. DNA of the CDR3: TGTGCCTGTGACACCATGCTGGGGGATACGGAACTCATCTTT.

This sequence joins TRDV2 and TRDJ3; a weak D match, TRDD3 (5 bases). Trimming took 0 bases from V and 0 from J, leaving 17 bases between them. This CDR3 has 20 residues. Per the germline V gene, CDR1 is GEAIGNYY and CDR2 is EKD. The CDR3 loop reads CACDTVQGGSGSWDTRQMFF. The CDR3 region has the DNA TGTGCCTGTGACACCGTCCAAGGGGGTTCTGGCTCCTGGGACACCCGACAGATGTTTTTC.

This clone was counted between two and nine times. The protein recorded in TCRdb matches a much larger clone and deviates from this DNA's translation at residue 6, suggesting a read error; the protein here is obtained by translating the DNA. The genes are TRDV2 and TRDJ1, with TRDD3 identical over 9 bases. After removal of 0 bases from V and 3 bases from J, the junction contained 13 bases not matched to a gene. Per the germline V gene, CDR1 is GEAIGNYY and CDR2 is EKD. The CDR3 has 18 residues. The CDR3 region is CACDTGGPLGDRSDKLIF. For the CDR3, the DNA is TGTGCCTGTGACACCGGCGGGCCTCTGGGGGATCGGTCCGATAAACTCATCTTT.

This clone was seen once. This chain uses TRDV2 with TRDJ1; TRDD3 matches 9 bases. With 0 bases clipped from V and 1 base from J, the junction kept 23 bases outside the gene matches. Germline V lookup: CDR1 GEAIGNYY, CDR2 EKD. The CDR3 has 22 amino acids. The chain's CDR3 is CACDTLCDTLRQTGGPTDKLIF. The CDR3 nucleotides read TGTGCCTGTGACACCCTATGTGACACTCTGCGTCAGACTGGGGGACCCACCGATAAACTCATCTTT.